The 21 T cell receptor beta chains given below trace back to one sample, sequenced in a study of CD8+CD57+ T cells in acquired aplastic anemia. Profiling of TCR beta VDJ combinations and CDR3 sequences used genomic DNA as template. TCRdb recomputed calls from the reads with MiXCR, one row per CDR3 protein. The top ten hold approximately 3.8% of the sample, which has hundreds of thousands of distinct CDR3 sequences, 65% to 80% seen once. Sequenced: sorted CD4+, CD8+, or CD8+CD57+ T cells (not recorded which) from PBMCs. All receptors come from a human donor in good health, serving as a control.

The CDR3 coding sequence is TGTGCCTGGAGTGTACGGGCAGGGGGTGGCTACACCTTC. Encoded protein: CAWSVRAGGGYTF. The chain carries TRBV30 and TRBJ1-2; 7 bases agree with TRBD1. CDR3 length: 13 residues. Trimming cost V 0 bases and J 7 bases; bases outside gene matches: 5. CDR1 is GTSNPN and CDR2 is SVGIG in the germline V gene (reference sequence).

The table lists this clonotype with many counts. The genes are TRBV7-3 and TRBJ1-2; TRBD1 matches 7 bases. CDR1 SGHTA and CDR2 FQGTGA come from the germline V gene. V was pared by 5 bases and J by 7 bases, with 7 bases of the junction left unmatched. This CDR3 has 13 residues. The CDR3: CASSPQGVGGYTF. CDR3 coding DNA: TGTGCCAGCAGCCCTCAGGGGGTCGGTGGCTACACCTTC.

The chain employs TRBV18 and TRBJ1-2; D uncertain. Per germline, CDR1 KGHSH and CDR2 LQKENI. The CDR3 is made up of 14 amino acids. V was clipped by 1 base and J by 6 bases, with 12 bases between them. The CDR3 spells CASSPQAARHGYTF. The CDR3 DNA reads TGTGCCAGCTCACCACAGGCAGCCCGTCATGGCTACACCTTC. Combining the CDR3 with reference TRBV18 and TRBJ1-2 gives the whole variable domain NAGVMQNPRHLVRRRGQEARLRCSPMKGHSHVYWYRQLPEEGLKFMVYLQKENIIDESGMPKERFSAEFPKEGPSILRIQQVVRGDSAAYFCASSPQAARHGYTFGSGTRLTVV.

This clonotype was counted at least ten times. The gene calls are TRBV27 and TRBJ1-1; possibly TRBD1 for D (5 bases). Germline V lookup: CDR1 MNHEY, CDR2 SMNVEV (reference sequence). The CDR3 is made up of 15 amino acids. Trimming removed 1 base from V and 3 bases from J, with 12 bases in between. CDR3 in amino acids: CASSLWQGRDTEAFF. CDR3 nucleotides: TGTGCCAGCAGTTTATGGCAGGGTCGCGACACTGAAGCTTTCTTT.

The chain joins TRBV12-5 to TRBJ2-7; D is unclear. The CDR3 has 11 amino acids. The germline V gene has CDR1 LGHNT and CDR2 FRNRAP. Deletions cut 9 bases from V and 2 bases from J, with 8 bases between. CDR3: CASRITYEQYF. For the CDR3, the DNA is TGTGCTAGCAGGATCACCTACGAGCAGTACTTC.

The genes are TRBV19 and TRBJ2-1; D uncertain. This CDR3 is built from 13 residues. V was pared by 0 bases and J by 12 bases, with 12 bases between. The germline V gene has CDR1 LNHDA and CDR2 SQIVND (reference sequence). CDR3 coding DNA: TGTGCCAGTAGTATAGAAGGTGTCTGGGGGCAGTTCTTC. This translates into CASSIEGVWGQFF.

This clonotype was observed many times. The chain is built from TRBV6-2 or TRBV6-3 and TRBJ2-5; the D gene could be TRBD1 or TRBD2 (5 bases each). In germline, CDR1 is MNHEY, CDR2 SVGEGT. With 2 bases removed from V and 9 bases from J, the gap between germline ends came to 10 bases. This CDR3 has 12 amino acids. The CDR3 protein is CASSYPGLAQYF. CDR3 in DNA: TGTGCCAGCAGTTACCCGGGGCTAGCCCAGTACTTC.

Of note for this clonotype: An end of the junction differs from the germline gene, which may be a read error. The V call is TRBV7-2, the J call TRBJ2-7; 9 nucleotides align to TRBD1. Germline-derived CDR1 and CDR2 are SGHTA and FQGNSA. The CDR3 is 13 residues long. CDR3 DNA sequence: TGCGCCAGCAGACGGACAGGGGTCTACGAGCAGGACTTC. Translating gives CASRRTGVYEQDF. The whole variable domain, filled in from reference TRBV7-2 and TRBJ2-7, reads GAGVSQSPSNKVTEKGKDVELRCDPISGHTALYWYRQSLGQGLEFLIYFQGNSAPDKSGLPSDRFSAERTGGSVSTLTIQRTQQEDSAVYLCASRRTGVYEQDFGPGTRLTVT.

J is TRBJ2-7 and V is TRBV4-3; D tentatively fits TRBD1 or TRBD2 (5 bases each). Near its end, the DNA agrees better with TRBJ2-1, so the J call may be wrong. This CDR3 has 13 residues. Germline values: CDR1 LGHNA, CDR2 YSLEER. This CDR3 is CASSQGGVDEQFF. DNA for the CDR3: TGCGCCAGCAGCCAAGGAGGGGTCGATGAGCAGTTCTTC.

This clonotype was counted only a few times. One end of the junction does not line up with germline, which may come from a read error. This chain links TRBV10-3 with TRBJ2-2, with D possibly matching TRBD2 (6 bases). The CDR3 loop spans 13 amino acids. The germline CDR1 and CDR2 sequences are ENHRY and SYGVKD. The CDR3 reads CASSSGSTGGLFF. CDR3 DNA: TGTGCCAGCAGTTCCGGTTCCACCGGGGGGCTGTTTTTT.

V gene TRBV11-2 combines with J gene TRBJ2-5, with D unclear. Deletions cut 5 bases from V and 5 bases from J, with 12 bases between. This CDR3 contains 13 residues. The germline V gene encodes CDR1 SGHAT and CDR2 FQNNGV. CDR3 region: CASSVRTVETQYF. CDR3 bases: TGTGCCAGCAGCGTACGGACCGTCGAGACCCAGTACTTC.

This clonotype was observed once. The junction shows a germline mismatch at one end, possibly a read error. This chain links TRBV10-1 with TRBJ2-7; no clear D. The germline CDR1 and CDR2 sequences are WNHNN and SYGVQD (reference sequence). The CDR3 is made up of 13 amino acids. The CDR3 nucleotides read TGCGCCAGCAGTGAGGACTCCCAGTCAGAGCGCTGCTTC. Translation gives CASSEDSQSERCF.

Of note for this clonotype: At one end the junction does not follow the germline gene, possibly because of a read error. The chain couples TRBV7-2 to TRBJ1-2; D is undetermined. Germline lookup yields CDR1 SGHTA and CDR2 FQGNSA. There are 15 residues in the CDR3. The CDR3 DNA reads TGTGCCAGCAGCCCAGACCGGGTGGCTAAATATGGCGACACCTTC. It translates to CASSPDRVAKYGDTF.

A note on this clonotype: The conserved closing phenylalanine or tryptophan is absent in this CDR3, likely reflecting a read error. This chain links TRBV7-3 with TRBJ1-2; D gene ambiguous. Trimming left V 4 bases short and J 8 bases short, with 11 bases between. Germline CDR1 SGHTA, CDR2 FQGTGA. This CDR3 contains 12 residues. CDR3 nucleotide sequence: TGTGCCAGCAGCTCTACACTGGCCGGCTACACCGTC. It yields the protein CASSSTLAGYTV.

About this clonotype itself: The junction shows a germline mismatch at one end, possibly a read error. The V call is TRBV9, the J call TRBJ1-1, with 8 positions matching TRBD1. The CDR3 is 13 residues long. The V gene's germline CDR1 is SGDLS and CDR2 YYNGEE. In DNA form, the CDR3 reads TGTGCCAGCGACGTACAGGGGGACAGCCCAGGCGAGTTT. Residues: CASDVQGDSPGEF.

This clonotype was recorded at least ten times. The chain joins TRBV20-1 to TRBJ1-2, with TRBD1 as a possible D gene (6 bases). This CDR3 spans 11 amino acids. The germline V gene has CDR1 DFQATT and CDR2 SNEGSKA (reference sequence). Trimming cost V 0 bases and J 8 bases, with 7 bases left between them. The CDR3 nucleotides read TGCAGTGCTAGAGACAGGGGCGGCTACACCTTC. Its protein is CSARDRGGYTF.

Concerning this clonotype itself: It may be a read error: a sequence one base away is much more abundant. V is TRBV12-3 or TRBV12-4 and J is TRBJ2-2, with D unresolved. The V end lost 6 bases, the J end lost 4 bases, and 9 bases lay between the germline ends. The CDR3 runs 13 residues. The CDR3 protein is CASRVTPTGELFF. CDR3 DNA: TGTGCCAGCAGGGTGACACCCACCGGGGAGCTGTTTTTT.

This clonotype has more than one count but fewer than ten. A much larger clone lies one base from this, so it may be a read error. Written as DNA, the CDR3 is TGCAGTGCTCGGGGGGGGAACACCGGGGAGCTGTTTTTT. Its protein product is CSARGGNTGELFF. The V and J genes are TRBV20-1 and TRBJ2-2; 8 positions match TRBD2. The V segment lost 5 bases and the J segment 1 base; nucleotides outside the gene matches: 0. Germline V gene data show CDR1 as DFQATT and CDR2 as SNEGSKA (reference sequence). CDR3 length equals 13 residues.

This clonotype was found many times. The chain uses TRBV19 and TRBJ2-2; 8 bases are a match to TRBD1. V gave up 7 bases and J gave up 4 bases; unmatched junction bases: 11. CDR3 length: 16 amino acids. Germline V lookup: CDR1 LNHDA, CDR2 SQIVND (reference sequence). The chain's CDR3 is CASKGGGTGGTGELFF. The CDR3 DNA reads TGTGCCAGTAAGGGGGGAGGCACAGGGGGCACCGGGGAGCTGTTTTTT.

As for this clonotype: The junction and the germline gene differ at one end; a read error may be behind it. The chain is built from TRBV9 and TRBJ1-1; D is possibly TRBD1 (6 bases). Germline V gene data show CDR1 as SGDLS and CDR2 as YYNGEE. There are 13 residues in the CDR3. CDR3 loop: CASSLIAGAADFF. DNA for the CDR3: TGCGCCAGCAGCTTGATTGCAGGGGCCGCTGATTTCTTT.

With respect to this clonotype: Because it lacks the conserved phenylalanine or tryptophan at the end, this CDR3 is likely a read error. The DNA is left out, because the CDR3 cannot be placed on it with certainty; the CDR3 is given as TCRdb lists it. The CDR3 protein is CASRLDSSTEKHY. The rearrangement links TRBV7-2 to TRBJ2-1; the table calls TRBD2, which could not be checked here. From its first to its last residue, the CDR3 has 13 amino acids. Per germline, CDR1 SGHTA and CDR2 FQGNSA.